This TCR beta chain was profiled in a study of T-cell reconstitution after alpha-beta-depleted transplantation in children. Study-wide points: Some patients showed high day-60 TCRbeta diversity, which derived from surviving recipient T cells and thymic progenitors. One year post-transplant, T-cell counts and diversity were largely derived from T cells produced anew.

In its sample, this clonotype was seen many times. Antigen unknown. Unique molecular identifiers tagged the TCRbeta library. One entry per CDR3 protein, called by TCRdb with MiXCR from the PCR reads. The data show about 460,000 distinct CDR3 sequences, with 9.5% to 12% seen just once and approximately 14% held by the top ten. The clonotype was recovered from a female patient aged 2 to 10 who had a stem cell transplant for aplastic anemia, so the T cells may come from the graft donor. The specimen was PBMCs, mostly from graft donor cells, collected 180 days after TCRalphabeta/CD19-depleted stem cell transplant.

The CDR3, as DNA: TGCGCCAGCAGCTCCCGGTGGACAGGGGGGGTCTACGAGCAGTACTTC. Amino acid sequence: CASSSRWTGGVYEQYF. The genes are TRBV5-1 and TRBJ2-7, with 10 bases identical to TRBD1. The J segment lost 3 bases and the V segment lost 3 bases, leaving 9 bases of the junction unmatched. The germline gives CDR1 SGHRS, CDR2 YFSETQ. The CDR3 spans 16 residues.